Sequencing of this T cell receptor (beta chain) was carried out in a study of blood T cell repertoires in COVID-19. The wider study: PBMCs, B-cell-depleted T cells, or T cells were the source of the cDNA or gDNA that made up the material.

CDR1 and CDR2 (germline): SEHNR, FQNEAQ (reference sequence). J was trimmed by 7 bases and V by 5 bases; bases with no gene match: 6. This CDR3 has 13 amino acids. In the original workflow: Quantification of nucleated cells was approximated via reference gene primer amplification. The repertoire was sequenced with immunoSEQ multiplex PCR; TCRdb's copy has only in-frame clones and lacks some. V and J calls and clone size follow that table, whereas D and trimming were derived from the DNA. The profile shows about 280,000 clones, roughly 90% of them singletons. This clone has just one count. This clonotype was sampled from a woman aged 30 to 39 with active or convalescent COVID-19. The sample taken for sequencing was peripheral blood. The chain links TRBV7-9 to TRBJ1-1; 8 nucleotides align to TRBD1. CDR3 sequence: CASSPKDRDEAFF. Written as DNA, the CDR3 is TGTGCCAGCAGCCCCAAGGACAGGGATGAAGCTTTCTTT. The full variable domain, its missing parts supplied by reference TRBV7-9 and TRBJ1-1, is DTGVSQNPRHKITKRGQNVTFRCDPISEHNRLYWYRQTLGQGPEFLTYFQNEAQLEKSRLLSDRFSAERPKGSFSTLEIQRTEQGDSAMYLCASSPKDRDEAFFGQGTRLTVV.